This paragraph reports one T cell receptor beta chain. Its antigen is unidentified. At roughly 610 ng per sample, bulk tumor genomic DNA provided the template. Surgery yielded several widely spaced biopsies per primary tumor. Patients underwent curative surgery for non-small cell lung cancer (untreated and newly diagnosed). Multiplex PCR employing 32 V and 13 J primers generated amplicons of the TCR beta CDR3. Via MiXCR, TCRdb re-called the multiplex PCR reads, giving one row per CDR3 protein. Of 13,000 or so distinct CDR3 sequences listed, around 22% are singletons. Germline assignment: CDR1 DFQATT and CDR2 SNEGSKA (reference sequence). V was clipped by 0 bases and J by 9 bases, with 18 bases between them. The CDR3 length is 15 residues. The data are from a study of immune heterogeneity within non-small cell lung tumors. The study, taken as a whole, reports: Individual patients mostly differed in their high-frequency T-cell receptor beta clonotypes. Recurrence of identical dominant CDR3 beta clonotypes was observed across tumor sites within a patient, alongside site-unique high-frequency clones.

The chain has TRBV20-1 and TRBJ2-1; D might be TRBD1 or TRBD2, each matching 6 bases. This clonotype originated in a man aged 55 to 69 with non-small cell lung cancer. The sequencing input was lung tumor tissue. DNA for the CDR3: TGCAGTGCTAGAGATAGGGGGACTGGGGGAGTTGAGCAGTTCTTC. It yields the protein CSARDRGTGGVEQFF.